The 30 T cell receptor beta chains presented below share a single source sample, sequenced in a study of control samples from healthy donors and cancer patients. Clones were read by immunoSEQ multiplex PCR, and TCRdb kept only the in-frame ones, dropping some. The sample has over 80,000 clones, roughly 78% seen once. The material sequenced was blood. The receptors were gathered from a man in his 60s in good health.

The J gene is TRBJ2-3, the V gene TRBV24-1, with D possibly being TRBD2 (6 bases). CDR3 length: 13 residues. Germline V gene lookup returns CDR1 KGHDR and CDR2 SFDVKD. V lost 5 bases and J lost 4, with 9 bases in between. The CDR3 DNA reads TGTGCCACCAGTGGGGGAGGAGCAGATACGCAGTATTTT. It yields the protein CATSGGGADTQYF.

The V call is TRBV11-2, the J call TRBJ2-3; a possible D gene is TRBD2 (6 bases). The ends were cut back, 8 bases at V and 3 bases at J, with 15 bases in the middle. CDR1 and CDR2 from the germline V gene are SGHAT and FQNNGV. This CDR3 comprises 14 residues. CDR3 region: CASRGIRTTDTQYF. The CDR3 DNA sequence: TGTGCCAGCCGCGGGATAAGGACAACAGATACGCAGTATTTT.

The CDR3 nucleotides are TGTGCCAGCAGCTCCTGGACTAGCTCCTTCTCCTACGAGCAGTACTTC. This translates into CASSSWTSSFSYEQYF. The chain links TRBV13 to TRBJ2-7; TRBD2 matches 8 bases. V gave up 4 bases and J gave up 0 bases; unmatched junction bases: 8. This CDR3 has 16 amino acids. The V gene's germline CDR1 is PRHDT and CDR2 FYEKMQ (reference sequence).

The V gene is TRBV5-5, the J gene TRBJ1-1, with TRBD1 matching over 7 bases. CDR1 and CDR2 from the germline V gene are SGHKS and YYEKEE (reference sequence). V was pared by 1 base and J by 5 bases, with 11 bases of the junction left unmatched. This CDR3 comprises 16 residues. The CDR3 region is CASSLRAGGENTEAFF. The CDR3 DNA is TGTGCCAGCAGCTTGAGGGCAGGGGGAGAGAATACTGAAGCTTTCTTT. Full variable domain (outside the CDR3, taken from reference TRBV5-5 and TRBJ1-1): DAGVTQSPTHLIKTRGQQVTLRCSPISGHKSVSWYQQVLGQGPQFIFQYYEKEERGRGNFPDRFSARQFPNYSSELNVNALLLGDSALYLCASSLRAGGENTEAFFGQGTRLTVV.

The V and J genes are TRBV10-3 and TRBJ2-5, with D tentatively TRBD2 (6 bases). Germline CDR1 reads ENHRY; CDR2 reads SYGVKD. The CDR3 sequence is 15 residues long. Trimming removed 6 bases from V and 2 bases from J, with 16 bases in between. The CDR3 DNA sequence: TGTGCCATCAGCGGGGGACGATCAGAGCAAGAGACCCAGTACTTC. Encoded protein: CAISGGRSEQETQYF.

This clone appeared a single time. The chain is built from TRBV5-1 and TRBJ2-1, with D possibly being TRBD1 (6 bases). Trimming removed 4 bases at V and 4 bases at J, with 15 bases between. Looked up from germline, CDR1 is SGHRS and CDR2 is YFSETQ. CDR3 length: 15 residues. The CDR3 DNA sequence: TGCGCCAGCAGCCCGTCTGAGGGGGTTTACAATGAGCAGTTCTTC. Encoded protein: CASSPSEGVYNEQFF.

The chain is built from TRBV11-2 and TRBJ1-6; TRBD1 is a possible D gene (5 bases). With 1 base removed from V and 13 bases from J, the gap between germline ends came to 17 bases. The CDR3 runs to 15 residues. CDR1 is SGHAT and CDR2 is FQNNGV in the germline V gene. The CDR3 DNA reads as TGTGCCAGCAGCTTAGTCGAGTCCAGGGTTTCTCCCCTCCACTTT. Translated, it gives CASSLVESRVSPLHF.

V usage is TRBV18 and J usage is TRBJ1-1, with unresolved D. This CDR3 region has 14 residues. From germline, CDR1 is KGHSH and CDR2 LQKENI. The ends were cut back, 6 bases at V and 5 bases at J, with 16 bases in the middle. Here the CDR3 reads CASSERTGRTEAFF. DNA of the CDR3: TGTGCCAGCTCCGAAAGGACGGGGAGGACTGAAGCTTTCTTT.

The chain recombines TRBV5-1 with TRBJ2-3; D uncertain. Trimming cost V 0 bases and J 2 bases, with 7 bases left between them. Germline V gene sequence: CDR1 SGHRS, CDR2 YFSETQ. This CDR3 contains 14 residues. CDR3 nucleotides: TGCGCCAGCAGCTTGGAAGTTACCACAGATACGCAGTATTTT. Amino acids: CASSLEVTTDTQYF. Filled out from reference TRBV5-1 and TRBJ2-3, the complete variable domain reads KAGVTQTPRYLIKTRGQQVTLSCSPISGHRSVSWYQQTPGQGLQFLFEYFSETQRNKGNFPGRFSGRQFSNSRSEMNVSTLELGDSALYLCASSLEVTTDTQYFGPGTRLTVL.

The chain employs TRBV12-1 and TRBJ2-1. TRBV12-1 is described as a pseudogene. The CDR3 is 13 amino acids. The CDR3 loop is CASSFALIVSQFF. CDR3 nucleotides: TGTGCCAGCAGCTTTGCGCTGATAGTCAGTCAGTTCTTC.

This chain uses TRBV25-1 with TRBJ1-1; possibly TRBD1 for D (5 bases). Germline lookup yields CDR1 MGHDK and CDR2 SYGVNS. The V gene lost 7 bases and the J gene lost 6 bases, with 18 bases spanning the gap. This CDR3 is built from 14 residues. The CDR3 loop is CASTKGTPGAEAFF. CDR3 in DNA: TGTGCCAGCACTAAAGGGACCCCTGGAGCTGAAGCTTTCTTT.

The chain combines TRBV10-2 with TRBJ1-1; a weak D match, TRBD1 (5 bases). This CDR3 spans 11 amino acids. CDR1 is WSHSY and CDR2 is SAAADI in the germline V gene. The V and J ends lost 5 bases and 7 bases respectively, with 8 bases between them. CDR3 amino acids: CASSWGGEAFF. The CDR3 DNA reads as TGCGCCAGCAGTTGGGGGGGTGAAGCTTTCTTT.

The chain recombines TRBV11-2 with TRBJ2-1; D could derive from TRBD1 or TRBD2 (5 bases each). The CDR3 consists of 16 residues. Germline V gene lookup returns CDR1 SGHAT and CDR2 FQNNGV. Trimming stripped 6 bases from V and 8 bases from J, with 23 bases between. The CDR3 sequence: CASRTTRDHPPDEQFF. DNA of the CDR3: TGTGCCAGCAGAACCACCCGGGACCACCCCCCAGATGAGCAGTTCTTC. Supplemented by reference TRBV11-2 and TRBJ2-1, the full variable domain reads EAGVAQSPRYKIIEKRQSVAFWCNPISGHATLYWYQQILGQGPKLLIQFQNNGVVDDSQLPKDRFSAERLKGVDSTLKIQPAKLEDSAVYLCASRTTRDHPPDEQFFGPGTRLTVL.

CDR3 DNA: TGTGCCAGCAGCGTAGTTAAGGGGGGGCTCGATGGCTACACCTTC. Translation gives CASSVVKGGLDGYTF. The chain carries TRBV9 and TRBJ1-2; D is possibly TRBD1 (6 bases). V was shortened by 0 bases and J by 6 bases, with 15 bases between the two germline ends. CDR1 SGDLS and CDR2 YYNGEE come from the germline V gene. This CDR3 comprises 15 residues. Complete variable domain (other parts from reference TRBV9 and TRBJ1-2): DSGVTQTPKHLITATGQRVTLRCSPRSGDLSVYWYQQSLDQGLQFLIQYYNGEERAKGNILERFSAQQFPDLHSELNLSSLELGDSALYFCASSVVKGGLDGYTFGSGTRLTVV.

The chain couples TRBV12-3 or TRBV12-4 to TRBJ2-7; D remains ambiguous. The V gene lost 3 bases and the J gene lost 1 base, with 7 bases spanning the gap. CDR3 length equals 13 residues. CDR3 nucleotides: TGTGCCAGCAGTTTTCACGCATCCTACGAGCAGTACTTC. Its translation is CASSFHASYEQYF.

V usage is TRBV3-1 (or the pseudogene TRBV3-2) and J usage is TRBJ1-4; D is unresolved. CDR1 is LGHDT, CDR2 YNNKEL, per germline (reference sequence). CDR3 length: 16 amino acids. V was pared by 4 bases and J by 4 bases, with 16 bases between. The CDR3 region is CASSLSTRVSNEKLFF. In DNA, the CDR3 is TGTGCCAGCAGCCTTTCTACGCGAGTTAGTAATGAAAAACTGTTTTTT.

This clone was recorded only once. The chain employs TRBV5-6 and TRBJ2-3; D is possibly TRBD1 (5 bases). The CDR3 runs 18 residues. Trimming stripped 0 bases from V and 2 bases from J, with 19 bases between. CDR1 and CDR2 (germline): SGHDT, YYEEEE. CDR3 protein: CASSLVFRSGAYTDTQYF. In nucleotides, the CDR3 is TGTGCCAGCAGCTTGGTCTTTCGGTCTGGGGCCTACACAGATACGCAGTATTTT.

The chain employs TRBV4-2 and TRBJ1-4; D not resolved. Germline CDR1 is LGHNA and CDR2 is YNFKEQ. V was shortened by 2 bases and J by 5 bases, with 9 bases between the two germline ends. The CDR3 consists of 14 residues. CDR3 residues: CASSQPGTNEKLFF. Here the CDR3 DNA reads TGTGCCAGCAGCCAACCAGGTACGAATGAAAAACTGTTTTTT.

The V call is TRBV7-4, the J call TRBJ2-5; a weak D match, TRBD1 (6 bases). CDR3 length: 15 amino acids. Germline CDR1 is SGHVT and CDR2 is SQSDAQ. The V end was cut by 1 base, the J end by 1 base, with 10 bases between. In DNA, the CDR3 is TGTGCCAGCAGCTTAGGAATCAGGGGCCAAGAGACCCAGTACTTC. It specifies CASSLGIRGQETQYF.

This clone has just one count. This rearrangement joins TRBV12-3 or TRBV12-4 to TRBJ1-5, with D possibly being TRBD1 (5 bases). The CDR3 has 12 residues. With 3 bases removed from V and 6 bases from J, the gap between germline ends came to 6 bases. The CDR3 loop reads CASSFGGQPQHF. The CDR3 DNA sequence: TGTGCCAGCAGTTTCGGGGGTCAGCCCCAGCATTTT.

This sequence joins TRBV20-1 and TRBJ2-1; D gene uncertain. This CDR3 is built from 11 residues. Germline assignment: CDR1 DFQATT and CDR2 SNEGSKA (reference sequence). V lost 6 bases, J lost 4 bases, and 7 bases lay in between. This CDR3 is CSAEKYNEQFF. The CDR3 DNA is TGCAGTGCGGAGAAGTACAATGAGCAGTTCTTC.

On this clone itself: An end of the junction does not agree with germline; a read error may underlie this. The rearrangement joins TRBV10-3 to TRBJ1-1; D is ambiguous. The CDR3 extends over 13 amino acids. The germline CDR1 and CDR2 sequences are ENHRY and SYGVKD. CDR3 loop: CASLGPLKTEAFF. CDR3 bases: TGTGCCAGCCTCGGGCCATTGAAGACTGAAGCTTTCTTT.

This clone came up once. The chain links TRBV27 to TRBJ2-2; D unresolved. Trimming shortened V by 3 bases and J by 5 bases, and 10 bases separated the two germline ends. This CDR3 contains 14 residues. CDR1 is MNHEY and CDR2 is SMNVEV in the germline V gene (reference sequence). CDR3 loop: CASSFYSTTGELFF. The CDR3 DNA reads TGTGCCAGCAGTTTCTACAGCACTACCGGGGAGCTGTTTTTT.

The CDR3 is CASSGDLGLDPDTQYF. The CDR3 bases are TGTGCCAGCAGCGGGGACCTCGGGTTGGACCCAGATACGCAGTATTTT. The chain joins TRBV5-6 to TRBJ2-3; D tentatively fits TRBD1 or TRBD2 (5 bases each). The CDR3 is 16 residues long. CDR1 and CDR2 from the germline V gene are SGHDT and YYEEEE. Trimming took off 4 bases at V and 4 bases at J, with 19 bases between the two ends.

This clone was counted once. The chain has TRBV6-1 and TRBJ1-3; D remains unclear. The V gene's germline CDR1 is MNHNS and CDR2 SASEGT. CDR3 length equals 14 residues. The V and J ends lost 2 bases and 8 bases respectively, with 13 bases between them. CDR3 in amino acids: CASSESIRGDTIYF. Here the CDR3 DNA reads TGTGCCAGCAGTGAATCGATACGCGGCGACACCATATATTTT.

V usage is TRBV5-1 and J usage is TRBJ1-1, with D possibly TRBD1 on 6 matching bases. The V end lost 1 base, the J end lost 5 bases, and 9 bases lay between the germline ends. Germline V gene data show CDR1 as SGHRS and CDR2 as YFSETQ. The CDR3 length is 13 residues. CDR3 in DNA: TGCGCCAGCAGCTTGAACAGGGAGACTGAAGCTTTCTTT. Translation: CASSLNRETEAFF.

The chain carries TRBV27 and TRBJ2-1; 7 nucleotides align to TRBD2. In germline, CDR1 is MNHEY, CDR2 SMNVEV (reference sequence). This CDR3 is 14 amino acids long. The J segment lost 5 bases and the V segment lost 4 bases, leaving 5 bases of the junction unmatched. This CDR3 is CASSWGGRDNEQFF. The CDR3 DNA reads as TGTGCCAGCAGTTGGGGGGGTAGGGACAATGAGCAGTTCTTC.

The J gene is TRBJ1-6, the V gene TRBV24-1, with D tentatively TRBD1 (5 bases). V was pared by 3 bases and J by 5 bases, with 19 bases between. CDR3 size: 18 residues. Per the germline V gene, CDR1 is KGHDR and CDR2 is SFDVKD. CDR3 DNA sequence: TGTGCCACCAGTGATGAGTATGTGGGTTTACAGGATAATTCACCCCTCCACTTT. Protein sequence: CATSDEYVGLQDNSPLHF.

This clone showed up just a few times. Within the sample, other DNA sequences also encode this same CDR3. The rearrangement uses TRBV29-1 and TRBJ2-5; D might be TRBD1 (6 bases). Trimming removed 1 base from V and 4 bases from J, with 13 bases in between. Germline loops: CDR1 SQVTM, CDR2 ANQGSEA. The CDR3 is 14 residues long. CDR3 sequence: CSVEVTGRGETQYF. Written as DNA, the CDR3 is TGCAGCGTTGAAGTCACAGGGCGAGGAGAGACCCAGTACTTC.

The V call is TRBV18, the J call TRBJ2-5; D possibly corresponds to TRBD1 (6 bases). The CDR3 runs 14 residues. Germline V lookup: CDR1 KGHSH, CDR2 LQKENI. Trimming stripped 3 bases from V and 1 base from J, with 9 bases between. Here the CDR3 reads CASSPRGGQETQYF. In nucleotides, the CDR3 is TGTGCCAGCTCACCTAGAGGGGGCCAAGAGACCCAGTACTTC. The whole variable domain, remainder taken from reference TRBV18 and TRBJ2-5, is NAGVMQNPRHLVRRRGQEARLRCSPMKGHSHVYWYRQLPEEGLKFMVYLQKENIIDESGMPKERFSAEFPKEGPSILRIQQVVRGDSAAYFCASSPRGGQETQYFGPGTRLLVL.